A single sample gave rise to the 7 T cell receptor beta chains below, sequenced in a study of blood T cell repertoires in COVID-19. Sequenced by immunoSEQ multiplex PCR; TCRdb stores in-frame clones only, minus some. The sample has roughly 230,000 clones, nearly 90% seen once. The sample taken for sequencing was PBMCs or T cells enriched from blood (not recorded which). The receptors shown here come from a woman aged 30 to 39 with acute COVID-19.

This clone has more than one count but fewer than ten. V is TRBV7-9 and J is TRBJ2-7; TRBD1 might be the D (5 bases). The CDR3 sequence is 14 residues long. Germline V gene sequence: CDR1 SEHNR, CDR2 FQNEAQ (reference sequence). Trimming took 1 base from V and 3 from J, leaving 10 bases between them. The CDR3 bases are TGTGCCAGCAGCTTAGGAGGTAGGGGCTACGAGCAGTACTTC. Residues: CASSLGGRGYEQYF. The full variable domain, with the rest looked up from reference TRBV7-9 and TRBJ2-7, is DTGVSQNPRHKITKRGQNVTFRCDPISEHNRLYWYRQTLGQGPEFLTYFQNEAQLEKSRLLSDRFSAERPKGSFSTLEIQRTEQGDSAMYLCASSLGGRGYEQYFGPGTRLTVT.

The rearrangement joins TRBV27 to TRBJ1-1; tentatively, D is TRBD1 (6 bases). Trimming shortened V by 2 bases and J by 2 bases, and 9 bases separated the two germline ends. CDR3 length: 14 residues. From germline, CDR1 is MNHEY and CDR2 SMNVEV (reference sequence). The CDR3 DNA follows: TGTGCCAGCAGTTTAGGACAGCCAAACACTGAAGCTTTCTTT. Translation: CASSLGQPNTEAFF.

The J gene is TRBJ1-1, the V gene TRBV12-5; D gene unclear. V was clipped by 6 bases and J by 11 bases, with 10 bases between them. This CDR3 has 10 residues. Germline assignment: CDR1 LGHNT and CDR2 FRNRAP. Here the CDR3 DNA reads TGTGCTAGTGGCTTCCCTAGGGCTTTCTTT. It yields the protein CASGFPRAFF.

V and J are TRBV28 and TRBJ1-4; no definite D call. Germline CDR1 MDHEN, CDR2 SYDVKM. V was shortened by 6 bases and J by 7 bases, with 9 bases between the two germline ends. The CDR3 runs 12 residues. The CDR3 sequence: CASSPPFEKLFF. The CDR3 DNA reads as TGTGCCAGCAGCCCCCCCTTTGAAAAACTGTTTTTT.

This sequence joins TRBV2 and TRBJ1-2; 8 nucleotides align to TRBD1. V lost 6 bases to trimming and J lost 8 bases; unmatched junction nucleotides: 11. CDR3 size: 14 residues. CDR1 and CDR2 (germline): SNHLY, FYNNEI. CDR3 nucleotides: TGTGCCAGCAGGCCCCCAGGGGGCTTAAGGGGCTACACCTTC. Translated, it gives CASRPPGGLRGYTF.

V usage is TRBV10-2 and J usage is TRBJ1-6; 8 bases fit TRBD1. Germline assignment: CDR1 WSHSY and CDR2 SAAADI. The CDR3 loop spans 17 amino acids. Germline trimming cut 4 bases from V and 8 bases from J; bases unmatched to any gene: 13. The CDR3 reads CASSGSRGRDLHSPLHF. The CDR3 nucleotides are TGCGCCAGCAGTGGTTCCAGGGGGCGAGATCTCCATTCACCCCTCCACTTT.

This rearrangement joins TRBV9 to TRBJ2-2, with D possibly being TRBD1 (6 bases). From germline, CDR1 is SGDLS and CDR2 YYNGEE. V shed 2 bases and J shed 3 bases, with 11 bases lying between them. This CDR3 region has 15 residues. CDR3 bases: TGTGCCAGCAGCGTTTATGACAGGTACACCGGGGAGCTGTTTTTT. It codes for CASSVYDRYTGELFF.